A single sample gave rise to the 32 T cell receptor beta chains below, sequenced in a study of CD8 T cells in cerebrospinal fluid in Alzheimer's disease. TCRdb re-called the 10x single-cell sequencing reads; one entry per CDR3 protein, DNA not given. The sample has 400 to 600 distinct CDR3 sequences. Sequenced sample: cerebrospinal fluid. The receptor set was obtained from a human donor with Parkinson's disease.

V and J are TRBV7-9 and TRBJ1-1; TCRdb calls TRBD1, which cannot be checked without DNA. The CDR3 runs 14 residues. Germline V gene sequence: CDR1 SEHNR, CDR2 FQNEAQ (reference sequence). CDR3 loop: CASSSTDVGDEAFF.

Its frequency marks this clonotype as hyperexpanded. V usage is TRBV6-5 and J usage is TRBJ1-1; the TRBD1 assignment by TCRdb is unverifiable without DNA. From germline, CDR1 is MNHEY and CDR2 SVGAGI. The CDR3 is 16 residues long. The CDR3 sequence is CASSQFGTGGWDEAFF.

According to its frequency, this clonotype is medium-sized. This chain connects TRBV2 to TRBJ1-2; TCRdb calls TRBD1, which cannot be checked without DNA. The length of the CDR3 is 12 residues. CDR1 is SNHLY, CDR2 FYNNEI, per germline. CDR3 residues: CASSVRGDGYTF.

This clonotype ranks as medium-sized (0.01 to 0.1%) in terms of frequency. This chain connects TRBV2 to TRBJ2-6. CDR1 is SNHLY, CDR2 FYNNEI, per germline. This CDR3 region has 17 residues. CDR3 residues: CASSDNAASSGANVLTF.

The chain recombines TRBV19 with TRBJ2-7; the D gene TCRdb calls, TRBD2, cannot be checked with no DNA. CDR3 length: 15 amino acids. Looked up from germline, CDR1 is LNHDA and CDR2 is SQIVND (reference sequence). This CDR3 reads CASSISGGLDYEQYF.

By frequency, this clonotype is medium-sized. V and J are TRBV5-1 and TRBJ2-7. Germline assignment: CDR1 SGHRS and CDR2 YFSETQ. CDR3 size: 15 residues. The CDR3 sequence is CASSSDHGVPYEQYF.

In terms of frequency, this clonotype is medium-sized. The J gene is TRBJ1-2, the V gene TRBV6-6. The CDR3 runs to 14 residues. Germline V gene sequence: CDR1 MNHNY, CDR2 SVGAGI (reference sequence). The CDR3 protein is CASSLSGVNYGYTF.

This clonotype is identified as medium-sized from frequency. This rearrangement joins TRBV18 to TRBJ1-1; the D gene TCRdb calls, TRBD1, cannot be checked with no DNA. Germline assignment: CDR1 KGHSH and CDR2 LQKENI. The CDR3 consists of 14 residues. CDR3: CASSPLTGGTEAFF.

Considering frequency, this clonotype is large. V usage is TRBV6-1 and J usage is TRBJ1-5; TCRdb's D gene call, TRBD1, goes unchecked for lack of DNA. CDR1 is MNHNS, CDR2 SASEGT, per germline. The CDR3 totals 13 residues. CDR3 amino acids: CASSRDRDQPQHF.

The chain carries TRBV5-8 and TRBJ2-5; TCRdb gives TRBD1 as the D gene, but with no DNA this cannot be confirmed. The CDR3 spans 13 residues. The germline V gene has CDR1 SGHTS and CDR2 YDEGEE. CDR3 sequence: CASSGGQGETQYF.

Its frequency marks this clonotype as medium-sized. This chain uses TRBV7-9 with TRBJ1-1; as DNA is missing, the TRBD1 call by TCRdb cannot be tested. From germline, CDR1 is SEHNR and CDR2 FQNEAQ (reference sequence). The CDR3 spans 14 residues. CDR3 amino acids: CASRNPGPNTEAFF.

This clonotype is identified as medium-sized from frequency. The J gene is TRBJ2-1, the V gene TRBV6-4. Germline V CDR1 and CDR2: MRHNA, SNTAGT. The CDR3 length is 14 residues. CDR3 sequence: CASSKDGSYNEQFF.

Measured by frequency, this clonotype is medium-sized. The chain uses TRBV5-1 and TRBJ1-1; the TCRdb D gene call, TRBD1, has no DNA to confirm it. Looked up from germline, CDR1 is SGHRS and CDR2 is YFSETQ. CDR3 length equals 13 residues. The CDR3 region is CASTDRGNTEAFF. Full variable domain (outside the CDR3, taken from reference TRBV5-1 and TRBJ1-1): KAGVTQTPRYLIKTRGQQVTLSCSPISGHRSVSWYQQTPGQGLQFLFEYFSETQRNKGNFPGRFSGRQFSNSRSEMNVSTLELGDSALYLCASTDRGNTEAFFGQGTRLTVV.

According to its frequency, this clonotype is medium-sized. The chain uses TRBV3-1 and TRBJ2-7. CDR3 length equals 12 residues. The V gene's germline CDR1 is LGHDT and CDR2 YNNKEL (reference sequence). The CDR3 spells CASSAESYEQYF.

By frequency, this clonotype registers medium-sized. CDR3 loop: CASSGLADNEQFF. The rearrangement joins TRBV2 to TRBJ2-1; the TRBD2 assignment by TCRdb is unverifiable without DNA. Per the germline V gene, CDR1 is SNHLY and CDR2 is FYNNEI. This CDR3 is 13 amino acids long.

Measured by frequency, this clonotype is medium-sized. The chain joins TRBV4-1 to TRBJ1-5; TCRdb's assignment of TRBD1 cannot be checked, as there is no DNA. This CDR3 region has 16 residues. From germline, CDR1 is MGHRA and CDR2 YSYEKL. CDR3 sequence: CASSQDMGGAGQPQHF.

V is TRBV30 and J is TRBJ2-7. The CDR3 loop spans 12 amino acids. The germline CDR1 and CDR2 sequences are GTSNPN and SVGIG (reference sequence). This CDR3 is CAWSGVYYEQYF.

According to its frequency, this clonotype is medium-sized. This chain joins TRBV14 and TRBJ2-3; the TRBD2 assignment by TCRdb is unverifiable without DNA. CDR3 size: 15 residues. Germline lookup yields CDR1 SGHDN and CDR2 FVKESK. The chain's CDR3 is CASSWGLAAPDTQYF. Based on the CDR3 plus reference TRBV14 and TRBJ2-3, the full variable domain is EAGVTQFPSHSVIEKGQTVTLRCDPISGHDNLYWYRRVMGKEIKFLLHFVKESKQDESGMPNNRFLAERTGGTYSTLKVQPAELEDSGVYFCASSWGLAAPDTQYFGPGTRLTVL.

Measured by frequency, this clonotype is medium-sized (0.01 to 0.1%). The chain carries TRBV6-6 and TRBJ2-7; TCRdb reports TRBD1, a call that lacks DNA to check it against. Germline assignment: CDR1 MNHNY and CDR2 SVGAGI (reference sequence). The CDR3 is made up of 14 amino acids. The CDR3 sequence is CAIRGQVLSYEQYF.

Considering frequency, this clonotype is medium-sized (0.01 to 0.1%). The V call is TRBV20-1, the J call TRBJ1-5; lacking DNA, the TRBD1 call made by TCRdb goes unchecked. This CDR3 comprises 15 residues. Per the germline V gene, CDR1 is DFQATT and CDR2 is SNEGSKA (reference sequence). The CDR3 sequence is CSAPGPGGNNQPQHF.

In terms of frequency, this clonotype is medium-sized. The chain has TRBV14 and TRBJ1-1. This CDR3 is built from 18 residues. Germline V gene lookup returns CDR1 SGHDN and CDR2 FVKESK. The CDR3 spells CASSQDLMTVGLGTEAFF.

Frequency places this clonotype as medium-sized. The chain joins TRBV12-3 or TRBV12-4 to TRBJ1-5. The CDR3 has 15 amino acids. CDR3 protein: CASSALRDSGQPQHF.

Judged by frequency, this clonotype is large (0.1 to 1%). The V gene is TRBV7-6, the J gene TRBJ1-4. Germline CDR1 reads SGHVS; CDR2 reads FNYEAQ. The CDR3 runs 12 residues. This chain's CDR3 is CASSSGEEKLFF.

This clonotype is deemed large by its frequency. V gene TRBV11-2 combines with J gene TRBJ2-3. Germline CDR1 SGHAT, CDR2 FQNNGV. This CDR3 comprises 12 residues. The CDR3 loop is CASSRYTDTQYF.

This clonotype is labeled medium-sized (0.01 to 0.1%) based on frequency. The J gene is TRBJ2-7, the V gene TRBV5-1; lacking DNA, the TRBD1 call made by TCRdb goes unchecked. The CDR3 extends over 15 amino acids. CDR1 SGHRS and CDR2 YFSETQ come from the germline V gene. The CDR3 here is CASRGGEGASYEQYF.

This clonotype is medium-sized (0.01 to 0.1%) by frequency. The rearrangement uses TRBV27 and TRBJ1-4; the TRBD1 assignment by TCRdb is unverifiable without DNA. Germline CDR1 reads MNHEY; CDR2 reads SMNVEV (reference sequence). The CDR3 length is 15 residues. CDR3 amino acids: CASSLSGTDGEKLFF.

This clonotype ranks as medium-sized in terms of frequency. The V and J genes are TRBV11-1 and TRBJ2-2; with no DNA, the TCRdb D assignment of TRBD1 cannot be verified. CDR1 SGHAT and CDR2 FQDESV come from the germline V gene (reference sequence). This CDR3 spans 15 amino acids. The CDR3 protein is CASSLSGGSVGELFF. The full variable domain, in which reference TRBV11-1 and TRBJ2-2 provide the parts outside the CDR3, is EAEVAQSPRYKITEKSQAVAFWCDPISGHATLYWYRQILGQGPELLVQFQDESVVDDSQLPKDRFSAERLKGVDSTLKIQPAELGDSAMYLCASSLSGGSVGELFFGEGSRLTVL.

This chain connects TRBV16 to TRBJ1-5. In germline, CDR1 is KGHSY, CDR2 FQNENV. The CDR3 length is 15 residues. The chain's CDR3 is CASSRSGVLNQPQHF.

This clonotype is labeled hyperexpanded based on frequency. The V gene is TRBV6-5, the J gene TRBJ2-7; lacking DNA, the TRBD2 call made by TCRdb goes unchecked. CDR1 and CDR2 (germline): MNHEY, SVGAGI. CDR3 length: 17 amino acids. The CDR3 loop reads CASSRTSGGAIGYEQYF.

This clonotype is classed as medium-sized by frequency. The chain couples TRBV12-3 or TRBV12-4 to TRBJ1-5; TCRdb's D call, TRBD1, is unchecked because there is no DNA. The CDR3 spans 15 residues. CDR3 region: CASSSTRDRSQPQHF.

By frequency, this clonotype registers medium-sized. The rearrangement joins TRBV5-1 to TRBJ2-2; TCRdb indicates TRBD2, and absent DNA this call remains unverified. Germline V gene sequence: CDR1 SGHRS, CDR2 YFSETQ. CDR3 length: 18 residues. The CDR3 sequence is CASSLALLAGGHSGELFF.

By frequency, this clonotype registers large. The V call is TRBV20-1, the J call TRBJ2-3; TCRdb proposes TRBD2, but this gene call is untestable without DNA. CDR1 is DFQATT and CDR2 is SNEGSKA in the germline V gene (reference sequence). CDR3 length equals 15 residues. The CDR3: CSAPHPGLLTDTQYF.